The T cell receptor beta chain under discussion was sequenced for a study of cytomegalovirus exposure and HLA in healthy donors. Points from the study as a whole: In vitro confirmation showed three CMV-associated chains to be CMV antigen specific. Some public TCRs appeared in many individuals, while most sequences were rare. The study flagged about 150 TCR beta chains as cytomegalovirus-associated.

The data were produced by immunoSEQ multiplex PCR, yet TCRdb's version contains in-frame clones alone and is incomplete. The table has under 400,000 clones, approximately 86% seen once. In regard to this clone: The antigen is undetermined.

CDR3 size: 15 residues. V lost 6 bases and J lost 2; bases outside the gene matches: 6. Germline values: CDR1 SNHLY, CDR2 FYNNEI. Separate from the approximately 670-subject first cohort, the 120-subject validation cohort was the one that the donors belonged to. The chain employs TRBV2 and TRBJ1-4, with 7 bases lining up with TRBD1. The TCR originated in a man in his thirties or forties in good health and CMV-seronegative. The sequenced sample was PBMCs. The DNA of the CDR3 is TGTGCCAGCAGCCCGGACAGGCTCACTAATGAAAAACTGTTTTTT. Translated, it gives CASSPDRLTNEKLFF. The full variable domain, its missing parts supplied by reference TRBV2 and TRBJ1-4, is EPEVTQTPSHQVTQMGQEVILRCVPISNHLYFYWYRQILGQKVEFLVSFYNNEISEKSEIFDDQFSVERPDGSNFTLKIRSTKLEDSAMYFCASSPDRLTNEKLFFGSGTQLSVL.